This entry concerns a single T cell receptor (beta chain). The record originates from a study of blood T cell repertoires in COVID-19. Study information: There were acute and convalescent COVID-19 samples, and they came from the United States, Italy and Spain. The cDNA or gDNA used as material had been derived from T cells, B-cell-depleted T cells, or PBMCs.

As handled by the study authors: The assay estimated nucleated cells by amplifying reference gene primers. Clones were sequenced by immunoSEQ multiplex PCR, and TCRdb holds only the in-frame ones, with some missing. The DNA gave D and trimming, while V, J and clone size come from that table. The sample lists approximately 140,000 clones, around 86% occurring once. V lost 8 bases, J lost 2 bases, and 8 bases stayed unmatched. The germline CDR1 and CDR2 sequences are SNHLY and FYNNEI. The CDR3 has 14 residues. The clonotype comes from a man in his 70s with acute or convalescent COVID-19. Sequencing was carried out using peripheral blood. V usage is TRBV2 and J usage is TRBJ2-7, with TRBD1 matching over 8 bases. The CDR3 sequence: CASALIQGAYEQYF. As DNA, the CDR3 is TGTGCCAGCGCCCTCATACAGGGGGCCTACGAGCAGTACTTC.